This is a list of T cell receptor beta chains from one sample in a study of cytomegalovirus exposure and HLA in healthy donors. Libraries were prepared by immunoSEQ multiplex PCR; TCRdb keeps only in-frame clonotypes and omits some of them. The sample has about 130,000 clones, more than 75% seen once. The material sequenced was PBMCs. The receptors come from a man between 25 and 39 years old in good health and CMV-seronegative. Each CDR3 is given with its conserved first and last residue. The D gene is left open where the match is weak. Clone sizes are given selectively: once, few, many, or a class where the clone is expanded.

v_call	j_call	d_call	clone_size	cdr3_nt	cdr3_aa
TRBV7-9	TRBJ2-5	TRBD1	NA	TGTGCCAGCAGCACGACACGGGACAGTCAAGAGACCCAGTACTTC	CASSTTRDSQETQYF
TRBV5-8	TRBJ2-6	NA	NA	TGTGCCAGCAGCTTTGGGCAGCACCCTGGGGCCAACGTCCTGACTTTC	CASSFGQHPGANVLTF
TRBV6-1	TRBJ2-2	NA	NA	TGTGCCAGCATGGGGCCGAACACCGGGGAGCTGTTTTTT	CASMGPNTGELFF
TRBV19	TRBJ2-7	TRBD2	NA	TGTGCCAGTAGTATACGGGAGGGCTCCTACGAGCAGTACTTC	CASSIREGSYEQYF
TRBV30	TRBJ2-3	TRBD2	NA	TGTGCCTGGAGCGATCTAGCGGGAGGCCACCGTACGCAGTATTTT	CAWSDLAGGHRTQYF
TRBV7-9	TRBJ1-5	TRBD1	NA	TGTGCCAGCAGGACCCGGGGGGACAGGGGTCCCCATAGCAATCAGCCCCAGCATTTT	CASRTRGDRGPHSNQPQHF
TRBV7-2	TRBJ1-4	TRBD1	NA	TGTGCCAGCAGCCCCCCAGCTGTCAGGGGGCGTGAAAAACTGTTTTTT	CASSPPAVRGREKLFF
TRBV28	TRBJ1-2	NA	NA	TGTGCCAGCAGCTCACTTCACGAGGGCTTTGGCTACACCTTC	CASSSLHEGFGYTF
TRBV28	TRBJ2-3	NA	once	TGTGCCACTCAAGGGGGGGAAACAGATACGCAGTATTTT	CATQGGETDTQYF
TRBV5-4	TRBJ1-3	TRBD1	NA	TGTGCCAGCAAGACAGGGGCTGGAAACACCATATATTTT	CASKTGAGNTIYF
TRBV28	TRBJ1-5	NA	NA	TGTGCCAGCACTTTGCGGGGTCAGCCCCAGCATTTT	CASTLRGQPQHF
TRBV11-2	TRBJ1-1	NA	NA	TGTGCCAGCAGCTTTGGCAGGGGGAACACTGAAGCTTTCTTT	CASSFGRGNTEAFF